The 28 T cell receptor beta chains below come from one sample, sequenced in a study of cytomegalovirus exposure and HLA in healthy donors. PCR employed 60 Vbeta and 13 Jbeta primers. The method was immunoSEQ multiplex PCR; TCRdb's version includes in-frame clones alone and lacks a portion of them. The profile covers about 160,000 clones, with over 60% appearing a single time and 2.8% taken by the ten largest. The sequenced sample consisted of PBMCs. Receptors originate from a woman between 25 and 40 years old in good health and CMV-seronegative.

The rearrangement uses TRBV4-1 and TRBJ1-3; D ambiguous. The germline gives CDR1 MGHRA, CDR2 YSYEKL. The CDR3 extends over 16 amino acids. Trimming cost V 4 bases and J 0 bases, with 13 bases left between them. The CDR3 coding sequence is TGCGCCAGCAGCCCCGCACTCCTAAGCTCTGGAAACACCATATATTTT. Translated: CASSPALLSSGNTIYF.

This clone was detected only a few times. J is TRBJ2-5 and V is TRBV4-3, with TRBD2 identical over 9 bases. This CDR3 spans 15 amino acids. V lost 0 bases to trimming and J lost 4 bases; unmatched junction nucleotides: 3. The germline V gene has CDR1 LGHNA and CDR2 YSLEER. In DNA, the CDR3 is TGCGCCAGCAGCCAAGAAGGCGGGGGGGCAGAGACCCAGTACTTC. It codes for CASSQEGGGAETQYF.

J is TRBJ2-7 and V is TRBV15, with no clear D. CDR1 and CDR2 (germline): LNHNV, YYDKDF (reference sequence). CDR3 length: 12 residues. The V end lost 5 bases, the J end lost 2 bases, and 7 bases lay between the germline ends. The DNA for the CDR3 is TGTGCCACCAGCCACTCACCCTACGAGCAGTACTTC. Residues: CATSHSPYEQYF.

As to this clone: This specimen includes other DNA sequences encoding the same CDR3. The chain has TRBV5-4 and TRBJ2-2; a possible D gene is TRBD2 (5 bases). Germline V gene sequence: CDR1 SGHNT, CDR2 YYREEE (reference sequence). The V and J ends lost 4 bases and 0 bases respectively, with 13 bases between them. This CDR3 is built from 16 residues. In DNA form, the CDR3 reads TGTGCCAGCAGCCCTACTAGGCGGGCGAACACCGGGGAGCTGTTTTTT. Amino acids: CASSPTRRANTGELFF.

The chain is built from TRBV19 and TRBJ2-7, with D possibly being TRBD1 (5 bases). V was clipped by 10 bases and J by 3 bases, with 13 bases between them. Germline CDR1 LNHDA, CDR2 SQIVND (reference sequence). The CDR3 is made up of 12 amino acids. The CDR3 nucleotides read TGTGCCACCGTCGGACACCTCTACGAGCAGTACTTC. Translating it yields CATVGHLYEQYF.

The J gene is TRBJ2-7, the V gene TRBV6-6, with D maybe TRBD2 (6 bases). Germline CDR1 is MNHNY and CDR2 is SVGAGI (reference sequence). Trimming cost V 2 bases and J 3 bases, with 11 bases left between them. CDR3 size: 14 residues. In DNA form, the CDR3 reads TGTGCCAGCAGTTACCGGGGGACTTTCTACGAGCAGTACTTC. This encodes CASSYRGTFYEQYF.

The J gene is TRBJ2-5, the V gene TRBV25-1, with D possibly matching TRBD2 (6 bases). The last part of the DNA fits TRBJ2-7 better; the J call may be wrong. CDR1 is MGHDK, CDR2 SYGVNS, per germline. The CDR3 contains 15 residues. The CDR3 DNA sequence: TGTGCCAGCAGTGTCGGGGGTCTTAACTCCTACGAGCAGTACTTC. Encoded protein: CASSVGGLNSYEQYF.

The chain combines TRBV2 with TRBJ1-4, with D maybe TRBD1 (6 bases). The CDR3 is 13 amino acids. Germline lookup yields CDR1 SNHLY and CDR2 FYNNEI. Trimming removed 8 bases at V and 8 bases at J, with 15 bases between. The CDR3 region has the DNA TGTGCCAGCCGTGTTTTGACAGGCGAAAAACTGTTTTTT. It encodes CASRVLTGEKLFF.

This clone was seen a handful of times. The rearrangement uses TRBV28 and TRBJ1-1; D remains ambiguous. CDR1 and CDR2 (germline): MDHEN, SYDVKM. The germline V and J ends were trimmed by 6 bases and 4 bases, with 6 bases remaining between them. This CDR3 comprises 11 residues. CDR3: CASREGTEAFF. The CDR3, as DNA: TGTGCCAGCAGGGAGGGCACTGAAGCTTTCTTT.

This sequence joins TRBV25-1 and TRBJ2-3, with D perhaps matching TRBD2 (5 bases). Germline V gene data show CDR1 as MGHDK and CDR2 as SYGVNS. This CDR3 spans 11 amino acids. In DNA, the CDR3 is TGTGCATCCGGGGACACAGATACGCAGTATTTT. It codes for CASGDTDTQYF.

The gene calls are TRBV6-5 and TRBJ1-2; D call uncertain. Germline CDR1 reads MNHEY; CDR2 reads SVGAGI. V lost 2 bases to trimming and J lost 4 bases, with 11 bases between them. The CDR3 is 14 amino acids. The CDR3 loop is CASSYTGLSYGYTF. CDR3 in DNA: TGTGCCAGCAGTTACACGGGATTGAGCTATGGCTACACCTTC.

This clone occurred a few times. This rearrangement joins TRBV9 to TRBJ2-7, with D tentatively TRBD2 (5 bases). This CDR3 spans 14 amino acids. Germline loops: CDR1 SGDLS, CDR2 YYNGEE. V was cut by 0 bases and J by 3 bases, with 10 bases left in between. CDR3 in DNA: TGTGCCAGCAGCGTAGCCGGGATGGGCTACGAGCAGTACTTC. Translating it yields CASSVAGMGYEQYF.

This chain connects TRBV28 to TRBJ1-1; D is uncertain. The CDR3 spans 15 residues. Germline CDR1 is MDHEN and CDR2 is SYDVKM. Between the trimmed V and J ends, which lost 2 bases and 3 bases, there was a span of 13 bases. Here the CDR3 reads CASSLRLTADTEAFF. In DNA form, the CDR3 reads TGTGCCAGCAGTTTACGACTCACAGCGGACACTGAAGCTTTCTTT.

The chain carries TRBV9 and TRBJ2-2; 15 bases are a match to TRBD2. Germline lookup yields CDR1 SGDLS and CDR2 YYNGEE. Trimming cost V 3 bases and J 1 base; bases outside gene matches: 4. CDR3 length: 18 amino acids. The CDR3 DNA sequence: TGTGCCAGCAGCGAACCGGGACTAGCGGGAGGGAACACCGGGGAGCTGTTTTTT. It codes for CASSEPGLAGGNTGELFF. The full variable domain, its missing parts supplied by reference TRBV9 and TRBJ2-2, is DSGVTQTPKHLITATGQRVTLRCSPRSGDLSVYWYQQSLDQGLQFLIQYYNGEERAKGNILERFSAQQFPDLHSELNLSSLELGDSALYFCASSEPGLAGGNTGELFFGEGSRLTVL.

The chain recombines TRBV4-3 with TRBJ1-1, with 9 bases fitting TRBD1. The CDR3 is 14 amino acids. Germline V CDR1 and CDR2: LGHNA, YSLEER. The ends lost 3 bases at V and 5 bases at J; junction bases unmatched: 4. The CDR3 here is CASSQGQGGTEAFF. For the CDR3, the DNA is TGCGCCAGCAGCCAGGGACAGGGTGGGACTGAAGCTTTCTTT.

V and J are TRBV7-6 and TRBJ2-1, with TRBD2 identical over 8 bases. V lost 1 base and J lost 1; bases outside the gene matches: 3. Germline V CDR1 and CDR2: SGHVS, FNYEAQ. This CDR3 contains 16 residues. CDR3 sequence (DNA): TGTGCCAGCAGCTTAGACTTAGCGGGATCCTACAATGAGCAGTTCTTC. Translating it yields CASSLDLAGSYNEQFF.

CDR3 sequence: CASTARQGGYGYTF. The CDR3 region has the DNA TGTGCCAGCACGGCTAGACAGGGTGGCTATGGCTACACCTTC. This chain uses TRBV6-6 with TRBJ1-2, with TRBD1 identical over 7 bases. J gave up 4 bases and V 7 bases, and 9 bases lay outside the gene matches. The CDR3 covers 14 residues. Germline-derived CDR1 and CDR2 are MNHNY and SVGAGI (reference sequence).

The rearrangement joins TRBV6-5 to TRBJ2-7, with D perhaps matching TRBD2 (6 bases). The CDR3 loop spans 16 amino acids. Looked up from germline, CDR1 is MNHEY and CDR2 is SVGAGI. With 4 bases removed from V and 2 bases from J, the gap between germline ends came to 18 bases. The CDR3 nucleotides are TGTGCCAGCAGTTCCCCCTTAGCGGTCAGCCCCTACGAGCAGTACTTC. It translates to CASSSPLAVSPYEQYF.

The chain couples TRBV29-1 to TRBJ1-2; the D gene is possibly TRBD1 (5 bases). The length of the CDR3 is 11 residues. Germline CDR1 is SQVTM and CDR2 is ANQGSEA. V lost 7 bases and J 3 bases, leaving 9 bases between the germline ends. The CDR3 DNA reads as TGCAGCGCGGGAGGGGACTATGGCTACACCTTC. This codes for CSAGGDYGYTF.

The rearrangement joins TRBV19 to TRBJ2-1; 7 bases agree with TRBD2. The CDR3 contains 15 residues. Germline V CDR1 and CDR2: LNHDA, SQIVND (reference sequence). V lost 1 base to trimming and J lost 4 bases; unmatched junction nucleotides: 4. CDR3 region: CASSIASGGYNEQFF. The CDR3 DNA sequence: TGTGCCAGTAGTATAGCTAGCGGTGGGTACAATGAGCAGTTCTTC.

This clone was observed a few times. The rearrangement links TRBV18 to TRBJ2-2; no clear D. The CDR3 covers 14 residues. Germline V gene lookup returns CDR1 KGHSH and CDR2 LQKENI. The V gene lost 4 bases and the J gene lost 3 bases, with 9 bases spanning the gap. The CDR3 DNA is TGTGCCAGCTCACGGAGTGGTTACACCGGGGAGCTGTTTTTT. It is translated as CASSRSGYTGELFF. Combining the CDR3 with reference TRBV18 and TRBJ2-2 gives the whole variable domain NAGVMQNPRHLVRRRGQEARLRCSPMKGHSHVYWYRQLPEEGLKFMVYLQKENIIDESGMPKERFSAEFPKEGPSILRIQQVVRGDSAAYFCASSRSGYTGELFFGEGSRLTVL.

The chain uses TRBV27 and TRBJ2-7; 11 bases are a match to TRBD2. With 9 bases clipped from V and 2 bases from J, the junction kept 6 bases outside the gene matches. The CDR3 has 14 amino acids. Germline lookup yields CDR1 MNHEY and CDR2 SMNVEV (reference sequence). CDR3 protein: CASRLSGGAYEQYF. CDR3 nucleotide sequence: TGTGCCAGTAGACTTAGCGGGGGGGCCTACGAGCAGTACTTC.

This chain uses TRBV4-1 with TRBJ1-1, with TRBD1 identical over 7 bases. V was pared by 1 base and J by 4 bases, with 6 bases of the junction left unmatched. The CDR3 runs to 15 residues. Germline V lookup: CDR1 MGHRA, CDR2 YSYEKL. The CDR3 reads CASSQGIQGPTEAFF. Here the CDR3 DNA reads TGCGCCAGCAGCCAAGGGATACAGGGGCCCACTGAAGCTTTCTTT.

The chain is built from TRBV5-6 and TRBJ1-4; possibly TRBD1 for D (5 bases). CDR3 length equals 17 residues. The germline V and J ends were trimmed by 0 bases and 7 bases, with 19 bases remaining between them. Per germline, CDR1 SGHDT and CDR2 YYEEEE. The CDR3 loop is CASSLEGVQGGAEKLFF. CDR3 sequence (DNA): TGTGCCAGCAGCTTGGAAGGAGTTCAGGGAGGTGCTGAAAAACTGTTTTTT.

The chain carries TRBV15 and TRBJ1-2, with D possibly being TRBD1 (5 bases). V was trimmed by 6 bases and J by 1 base, leaving 12 bases between them. Germline V CDR1 and CDR2: LNHNV, YYDKDF (reference sequence). This CDR3 is built from 14 residues. The chain's CDR3 is CATRRPGDNYGYTF. The DNA for the CDR3 is TGTGCCACCAGGCGCCCGGGGGATAACTATGGCTACACCTTC.

The chain carries TRBV15 and TRBJ1-5; perhaps TRBD1 as D (6 bases). The CDR3 runs to 13 residues. Per germline, CDR1 LNHNV and CDR2 YYDKDF (reference sequence). V was clipped by 4 bases and J by 5 bases, with 9 bases between them. This CDR3 is CATSKQGDQPQHF. Written as DNA, the CDR3 is TGTGCCACCAGCAAACAGGGAGATCAGCCCCAGCATTTT.

This chain joins TRBV14 and TRBJ2-7; 7 bases fit TRBD1. Germline trimming cut 0 bases from V and 2 bases from J; bases unmatched to any gene: 4. This CDR3 spans 15 amino acids. Germline V lookup: CDR1 SGHDN, CDR2 FVKESK. The CDR3 sequence: CASSQDWTGAYEQYF. In nucleotides, the CDR3 is TGTGCCAGCAGCCAAGATTGGACAGGAGCCTACGAGCAGTACTTC.

The chain uses TRBV10-1 and TRBJ1-5; 10 bases line up with TRBD1. V lost 8 bases to trimming and J lost 0 bases; unmatched junction nucleotides: 13. The germline V gene encodes CDR1 WNHNN and CDR2 SYGVQD (reference sequence). The CDR3 spans 18 residues. CDR3 region: CASHSPGTGEGSNQPQHF. DNA for the CDR3: TGCGCCAGCCACAGTCCCGGGACAGGGGAAGGTAGCAATCAGCCCCAGCATTTT.